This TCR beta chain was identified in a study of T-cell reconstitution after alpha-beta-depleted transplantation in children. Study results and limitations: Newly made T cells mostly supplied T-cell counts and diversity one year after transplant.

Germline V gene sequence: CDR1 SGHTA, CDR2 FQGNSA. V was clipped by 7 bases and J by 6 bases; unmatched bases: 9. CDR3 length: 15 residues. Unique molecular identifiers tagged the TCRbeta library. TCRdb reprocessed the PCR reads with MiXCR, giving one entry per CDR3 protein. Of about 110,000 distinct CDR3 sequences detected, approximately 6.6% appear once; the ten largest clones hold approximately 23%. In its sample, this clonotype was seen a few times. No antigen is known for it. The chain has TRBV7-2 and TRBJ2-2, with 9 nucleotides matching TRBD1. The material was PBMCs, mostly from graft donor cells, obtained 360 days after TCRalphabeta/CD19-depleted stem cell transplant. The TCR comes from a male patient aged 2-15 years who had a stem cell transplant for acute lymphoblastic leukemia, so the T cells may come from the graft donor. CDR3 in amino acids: CASTSTGGVAGELFF. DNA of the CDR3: TGTGCCAGCACCTCTACAGGGGGCGTAGCCGGGGAGCTGTTTTTT.